This is a list of T cell receptor beta chains from one sample in a study of T cells in narcolepsy. Produced via immunoSEQ multiplex PCR; TCRdb's table is partial and in-frame only. The sample records 30,000 or so clones, around 79% being singletons. Input material: memory (CD45RA-) CD4+ T cells from blood. Receptor source: a human donor in good health. The CDR3 runs from the conserved cysteine through the conserved F or W. The order of the fields is V gene, CDR3 length, clone size, J gene, D gene, CDR3 DNA, CDR3 protein. A D gene is named only where the DNA matches it firmly. Size is stated for part of the rows, as once, few or many counts, or as a class when the clone is expanded.

V gene: TRBV6-1
CDR3 length: 14
clone size: NA
J gene: TRBJ2-3
D gene: NA
CDR3 DNA: TGTGCCAGCAGTGAAGTCAGGCTCACAGATACGCAGTATTTT
CDR3 protein: CASSEVRLTDTQYF

V gene: TRBV5-1
CDR3 length: 15
clone size: NA
J gene: TRBJ2-1
D gene: TRBD2
CDR3 DNA: TGCGCCAGCAGCTCCTTAGCGGGAGGGAATACTGAGCAGTTCTTC
CDR3 protein: CASSSLAGGNTEQFF

V gene: TRBV7-6
CDR3 length: 14
clone size: NA
J gene: TRBJ2-7
D gene: NA
CDR3 DNA: TGTGCCAGCAGCGTCAGACGACAGGCGGACGAGCAGTACTTC
CDR3 protein: CASSVRRQADEQYF

V gene: TRBV27
CDR3 length: 14
clone size: NA
J gene: TRBJ1-6
D gene: TRBD1
CDR3 DNA: TGTGCCAGCAGGAGCCCGGGACAGAATTCACCCCTCCACTTT
CDR3 protein: CASRSPGQNSPLHF

V gene: TRBV11-3
CDR3 length: 16
clone size: NA
J gene: TRBJ2-4
D gene: TRBD1
CDR3 DNA: TGTGCCAGCAGCTTAGTTGCAGGGGGAAGTTTAAACATTCAGTACTTC
CDR3 protein: CASSLVAGGSLNIQYF

V gene: TRBV5-4
CDR3 length: 11
clone size: NA
J gene: TRBJ2-7
D gene: NA
CDR3 DNA: TGTGCCAGCAGCTTGGGGGACGAGCAGTACTTC
CDR3 protein: CASSLGDEQYF

V gene: TRBV2
CDR3 length: 19
clone size: NA
J gene: TRBJ2-3
D gene: TRBD2
CDR3 DNA: TGTGCCAGCAGTGAAAGCGGGAGGCCCACGATGGGGGACGCAGATACGCAGTATTTT
CDR3 protein: CASSESGRPTMGDADTQYF

V gene: TRBV2
CDR3 length: 13
clone size: few
J gene: TRBJ2-1
D gene: NA
CDR3 DNA: TGTGCCAGCAGCCAGGGATTAAACAATGAGCAGTTCTTC
CDR3 protein: CASSQGLNNEQFF

V gene: TRBV5-1
CDR3 length: 13
clone size: NA
J gene: TRBJ2-2
D gene: TRBD2
CDR3 DNA: TGCGCCAGCAGCTCGGGGGGCACCGGGGAGCTGTTTTTT
CDR3 protein: CASSSGGTGELFF

V gene: TRBV4-1
CDR3 length: 15
clone size: few
J gene: TRBJ2-7
D gene: TRBD2
CDR3 DNA: TGCGCCAGCAGTCAACAAGCGGGAGCATGGTACGAGCAGTACTTC
CDR3 protein: CASSQQAGAWYEQYF

V gene: TRBV5-1
CDR3 length: 18
clone size: NA
J gene: TRBJ2-2
D gene: TRBD1
CDR3 DNA: TGCGCCAGCAGCTGGACCCTGCCGGGACAGGGTTACACCGGGGAGCTGTTTTTT
CDR3 protein: CASSWTLPGQGYTGELFF

V gene: TRBV30
CDR3 length: 16
clone size: NA
J gene: TRBJ2-2
D gene: NA
CDR3 DNA: TGTGCCTGGACCATAAACAGGGTTTCCCACACCGGGGAGCTGTTTTTT
CDR3 protein: CAWTINRVSHTGELFF

V gene: TRBV19
CDR3 length: 15
clone size: NA
J gene: TRBJ2-7
D gene: TRBD2
CDR3 DNA: TGTGCCAGTAGGTTGTCTAGCGGGAGGTCCTACGAGCAGTACTTC
CDR3 protein: CASRLSSGRSYEQYF

V gene: TRBV28
CDR3 length: 14
clone size: NA
J gene: TRBJ2-7
D gene: TRBD2
CDR3 DNA: TGTGCCAGCAGTTTCCAGCGGGAGGCTCCCGAGCAGTACTTC
CDR3 protein: CASSFQREAPEQYF

V gene: TRBV23-1
CDR3 length: 19
clone size: NA
J gene: TRBJ2-6
D gene: NA
CDR3 DNA: TGCGCCAGCAGTCAGAGAAGGCTACGGCAACAAAGTCGGGCCAACGTCCTGACTTTC
CDR3 protein: CASSQRRLRQQSRANVLTF

V gene: TRBV2
CDR3 length: 12
clone size: NA
J gene: TRBJ2-7
D gene: TRBD2
CDR3 DNA: TGTGCCAGCGGTAGCGGGGGCTACGAGCAGTACTTC
CDR3 protein: CASGSGGYEQYF

V gene: TRBV7-6
CDR3 length: 17
clone size: NA
J gene: TRBJ2-7
D gene: TRBD2
CDR3 DNA: TGTGCCAGCAGCTTACTGGCTAGCGGGCCCAGCTCCTACGAGCAGTACTTC
CDR3 protein: CASSLLASGPSSYEQYF

V gene: TRBV27
CDR3 length: 15
clone size: NA
J gene: TRBJ1-5
D gene: NA
CDR3 DNA: TGTGCCAGCAGTTTATCACAGGGAGGCAATCAGCCCCAGCATTTT
CDR3 protein: CASSLSQGGNQPQHF

V gene: TRBV7-8
CDR3 length: 14
clone size: NA
J gene: TRBJ1-5
D gene: NA
CDR3 DNA: TGTGCCAGCAGCTCAAACCCCGGGGTCGTTCCCCAGCATTTT
CDR3 protein: CASSSNPGVVPQHF

V gene: TRBV30
CDR3 length: 17
clone size: NA
J gene: TRBJ2-5
D gene: NA
CDR3 DNA: TGTGCCTGGACCAAAACGATCCCCCGTGATCGTCCAGAGACCCAGTACTTC
CDR3 protein: CAWTKTIPRDRPETQYF

V gene: TRBV5-1
CDR3 length: 15
clone size: NA
J gene: TRBJ2-1
D gene: TRBD1
CDR3 DNA: TGCGCCAGCAGCCTCATAGACAGGGGTTACAATGAGCAGTTCTTC
CDR3 protein: CASSLIDRGYNEQFF

V gene: TRBV13
CDR3 length: 18
clone size: NA
J gene: TRBJ2-2
D gene: TRBD2
CDR3 DNA: TGTGCCAGCAGCCCTAGGACTAGCGGGAGGGCCTCCACCGGGGAGCTGTTTTTT
CDR3 protein: CASSPRTSGRASTGELFF

V gene: TRBV6-1
CDR3 length: 14
clone size: NA
J gene: TRBJ2-7
D gene: TRBD1
CDR3 DNA: TGTGCCAGCAGTCCAACGGGACAGACCTACGAGCAGTACTTC
CDR3 protein: CASSPTGQTYEQYF

V gene: TRBV6-5
CDR3 length: 14
clone size: NA
J gene: TRBJ2-2
D gene: NA
CDR3 DNA: TGTGCCAGCAGTTACGCACAGCAAACCGGGGAGCTGTTTTTT
CDR3 protein: CASSYAQQTGELFF

V gene: TRBV2
CDR3 length: 14
clone size: once
J gene: TRBJ1-3
D gene: NA
CDR3 DNA: TGTGCCAGCAGCCCGGACAGCCCGGGAAACACCATATATTTT
CDR3 protein: CASSPDSPGNTIYF

V gene: TRBV9
CDR3 length: 15
clone size: NA
J gene: TRBJ2-7
D gene: NA
CDR3 DNA: TGTGCCAGCAGCGTCGGGACTCAAAGCTCCTACGAGCAGTACTTC
CDR3 protein: CASSVGTQSSYEQYF

V gene: TRBV7-3
CDR3 length: 15
clone size: NA
J gene: TRBJ2-3
D gene: TRBD2
CDR3 DNA: TGTGCCAGCAGCTCGAGCGGGAGTCGCACAGATACGCAGTATTTT
CDR3 protein: CASSSSGSRTDTQYF

V gene: TRBV6-5
CDR3 length: 14
clone size: NA
J gene: TRBJ2-3
D gene: TRBD2
CDR3 DNA: TGTGCCAGCAGTGTAGCGGGAGCATCAGATACGCAGTATTTT
CDR3 protein: CASSVAGASDTQYF

V gene: TRBV5-1
CDR3 length: 13
clone size: NA
J gene: TRBJ1-1
D gene: TRBD1
CDR3 DNA: TGCGCCAGCCGCTCCAGGGGGTCCCCTGAAGCTTTCTTT
CDR3 protein: CASRSRGSPEAFF

V gene: TRBV5-4
CDR3 length: 15
clone size: few
J gene: TRBJ1-1
D gene: TRBD1
CDR3 DNA: TGTGCCAGCAGACAGAGACAGGGGATGAACACTGAAGCTTTCTTT
CDR3 protein: CASRQRQGMNTEAFF

V gene: TRBV6-5
CDR3 length: 14
clone size: NA
J gene: TRBJ2-3
D gene: TRBD2
CDR3 DNA: TGTGCCAGCAGTTGGGGGACTAGCGCAGATACGCAGTATTTT
CDR3 protein: CASSWGTSADTQYF

V gene: TRBV6-4
CDR3 length: 14
clone size: NA
J gene: TRBJ2-3
D gene: NA
CDR3 DNA: TGTGCCAGCAGCTTGGAGTTTGGCACAGATACGCAGTATTTT
CDR3 protein: CASSLEFGTDTQYF

V gene: TRBV20-1
CDR3 length: 11
clone size: NA
J gene: TRBJ2-5
D gene: NA
CDR3 DNA: TGCAGTGCTAGAAATAAAGAGACCCAGTACTTC
CDR3 protein: CSARNKETQYF

V gene: TRBV2
CDR3 length: 12
clone size: few
J gene: TRBJ2-5
D gene: TRBD1
CDR3 DNA: TGTGCCAGCGGACAGGGTTTAGAGACCCAGTACTTC
CDR3 protein: CASGQGLETQYF

V gene: TRBV14
CDR3 length: 14
clone size: NA
J gene: TRBJ1-1
D gene: TRBD1
CDR3 DNA: TGTGCCAGCAGCCAAGGGACAGGGCGTACTGAAGCTTTCTTT
CDR3 protein: CASSQGTGRTEAFF

V gene: TRBV5-8
CDR3 length: 15
clone size: NA
J gene: TRBJ2-2
D gene: NA
CDR3 DNA: TGTGCCAGCAGCTTTCTAGTTGCGGGGTCCGGGGAGCTGTTTTTT
CDR3 protein: CASSFLVAGSGELFF

V gene: TRBV30
CDR3 length: 13
clone size: NA
J gene: TRBJ1-1
D gene: NA
CDR3 DNA: TGTGCCTGGAGTAGGCCGGGGTTCACTGAAGCTTTCTTT
CDR3 protein: CAWSRPGFTEAFF

V gene: TRBV6-5
CDR3 length: 15
clone size: NA
J gene: TRBJ2-2
D gene: TRBD2
CDR3 DNA: TGTGCCAGCAGTTGGGGGACTAGAACGACCGGGGAGCTGTTTTTT
CDR3 protein: CASSWGTRTTGELFF

V gene: TRBV6-6
CDR3 length: 14
clone size: NA
J gene: TRBJ2-3
D gene: NA
CDR3 DNA: TGTGCCAGCAGTTACTCGATTTTTTCAGATACGCAGTATTTT
CDR3 protein: CASSYSIFSDTQYF

V gene: TRBV5-1
CDR3 length: 16
clone size: few
J gene: TRBJ2-2
D gene: TRBD2
CDR3 DNA: TGCGCCAGCAGCTCGGGACTAGCGGGAGCGCTCGGGGAGCTGTTTTTT
CDR3 protein: CASSSGLAGALGELFF

V gene: TRBV19
CDR3 length: 15
clone size: NA
J gene: TRBJ1-1
D gene: NA
CDR3 DNA: TGTGCCAGTAGTCCTCTTTTGACCTTGAACACTGAAGCTTTCTTT
CDR3 protein: CASSPLLTLNTEAFF

V gene: TRBV6-6
CDR3 length: 13
clone size: NA
J gene: TRBJ1-1
D gene: TRBD1
CDR3 DNA: TGTGCCAGCCAGAGGACAGGGAACACTGAAGCTTTCTTT
CDR3 protein: CASQRTGNTEAFF

V gene: TRBV9
CDR3 length: 13
clone size: NA
J gene: TRBJ2-3
D gene: TRBD2
CDR3 DNA: TGTGCCAGCAGCGGGACTAGGGCAGATACGCAGTATTTT
CDR3 protein: CASSGTRADTQYF

V gene: TRBV18
CDR3 length: 17
clone size: few
J gene: TRBJ2-7
D gene: TRBD1
CDR3 DNA: TGTGCCAGCTCACCTCCCATGGGACAGGGTTACTCCTACGAGCAGTACTTC
CDR3 protein: CASSPPMGQGYSYEQYF

V gene: TRBV30
CDR3 length: 13
clone size: NA
J gene: TRBJ2-2
D gene: NA
CDR3 DNA: TGTGCCTGGCGTCTCGCAGGCACCGGGGAGCTGTTTTTT
CDR3 protein: CAWRLAGTGELFF

V gene: TRBV28
CDR3 length: 13
clone size: few
J gene: TRBJ1-4
D gene: TRBD1
CDR3 DNA: TGTGCCAGCAGGGACAGGGTAAATGAAAAACTGTTTTTT
CDR3 protein: CASRDRVNEKLFF

V gene: TRBV19
CDR3 length: 12
clone size: NA
J gene: TRBJ1-2
D gene: NA
CDR3 DNA: TGTGCCACCCGAGGGGCTAACTATGGCTACACCTTC
CDR3 protein: CATRGANYGYTF

V gene: TRBV7-8
CDR3 length: 14
clone size: NA
J gene: TRBJ1-4
D gene: NA
CDR3 DNA: TGTGCCAGCAGCGGGTCGCCCGGGAACGGAAAACTGTTTTTT
CDR3 protein: CASSGSPGNGKLFF

V gene: TRBV10-3
CDR3 length: 14
clone size: NA
J gene: TRBJ2-7
D gene: TRBD2
CDR3 DNA: TGTGCCATCAGTGGGACTAGCGGGAGGAGTGAGCAGTACTTC
CDR3 protein: CAISGTSGRSEQYF

V gene: TRBV6-1
CDR3 length: 11
clone size: NA
J gene: TRBJ2-3
D gene: NA
CDR3 DNA: TGTGCCAGCATGTGGACAGATACGCAGTATTTT
CDR3 protein: CASMWTDTQYF

V gene: TRBV18
CDR3 length: 12
clone size: NA
J gene: TRBJ2-1
D gene: NA
CDR3 DNA: TGTGCCAGCTCACAAGCGAATCAAGGGGAGTTCTTC
CDR3 protein: CASSQANQGEFF

V gene: TRBV7-3
CDR3 length: 14
clone size: NA
J gene: TRBJ2-7
D gene: TRBD1
CDR3 DNA: TGTGCCAGCAGCTCGGGGACAGGGAATTTCGAGCAGTACTTC
CDR3 protein: CASSSGTGNFEQYF

V gene: TRBV5-1
CDR3 length: 18
clone size: NA
J gene: TRBJ2-1
D gene: TRBD2
CDR3 DNA: TGCGCCAGCAGCTTGACCCCGGGACTAGCGGGACCCTACAATGAGCAGTTCTTC
CDR3 protein: CASSLTPGLAGPYNEQFF

V gene: TRBV19
CDR3 length: 13
clone size: NA
J gene: TRBJ1-1
D gene: NA
CDR3 DNA: TGTGCCAGTAGTGAGGGCGCGAACACTGAAGCTTTCTTT
CDR3 protein: CASSEGANTEAFF

V gene: TRBV23-1
CDR3 length: 16
clone size: NA
J gene: TRBJ2-1
D gene: TRBD2
CDR3 DNA: TGCGCCAGCAGTCAATTTCTAGCGGGAGGGGGCAATGAGCAGTTCTTC
CDR3 protein: CASSQFLAGGGNEQFF

V gene: TRBV4-2
CDR3 length: 14
clone size: NA
J gene: TRBJ1-1
D gene: NA
CDR3 DNA: TGTGCCAGCAGCCAAGATCGGGCGGGGTTTGAAGCTTTCTTT
CDR3 protein: CASSQDRAGFEAFF

V gene: TRBV6-1
CDR3 length: 14
clone size: NA
J gene: TRBJ1-1
D gene: TRBD1
CDR3 DNA: TGTGCCAGCCTAAGGGAACCACAGGGGACTGAAGCTTTCTTT
CDR3 protein: CASLREPQGTEAFF

V gene: TRBV12-5
CDR3 length: 14
clone size: NA
J gene: TRBJ2-1
D gene: NA
CDR3 DNA: TGTGCTAGTGGTTTGGGGACTTTCTACAATGAGCAGTTCTTC
CDR3 protein: CASGLGTFYNEQFF

V gene: TRBV2
CDR3 length: 13
clone size: NA
J gene: TRBJ2-3
D gene: NA
CDR3 DNA: TGTGCCAGCGAAAGGAACTTCGCAGATACGCAGTATTTT
CDR3 protein: CASERNFADTQYF